A single sample gave rise to the 14 T cell receptor beta chains below, sequenced in a study of beta chain features in type 1 diabetes. General study findings and limits: TCRB CDR3 length was moderately but significantly reduced in all four CD4+ subsets of Type 1 diabetes patients.

Expressed TCRB transcripts were sequenced because the isolated RNA had all been reverse transcribed beforehand. Clones were sequenced by immunoSEQ multiplex PCR, and TCRdb holds only the in-frame ones, with some missing. Among 500,000 to 850,000 clones listed, roughly an eighth were seen once. No antigen is known for these receptors. Sequencing was done on a sample of naive CD4+ T cells from blood. These TCRs come from a man younger than 35 with type 1 diabetes.

The chain recombines TRBV30 with TRBJ1-2, with D unclear. Trimming removed 1 base from V and 3 bases from J, with 9 bases in between. Germline V gene data show CDR1 as GTSNPN and CDR2 as SVGIG (reference sequence). The CDR3 covers 13 residues. The CDR3 reads CAWSGQDYYGYTF. The DNA of the CDR3 is TGTGCCTGGAGTGGGCAGGACTACTATGGCTACACCTTC.

This clone was observed a single time. This sample includes further DNA sequences coding for the same CDR3. The chain recombines TRBV19 with TRBJ1-5; no definite D call. Germline V lookup: CDR1 LNHDA, CDR2 SQIVND (reference sequence). The CDR3 is 13 amino acids. V gave up 8 bases and J gave up 0 bases, with 8 bases separating them. The CDR3 here is CASSRGSNQPQHF. The CDR3 region has the DNA TGTGCCAGTTCACGGGGTAGCAATCAGCCCCAGCATTTT. Full variable domain (remainder filled in from reference TRBV19 and TRBJ1-5): DGGITQSPKYLFRKEGQNVTLSCEQNLNHDAMYWYRQDPGQGLRLIYYSQIVNDFQKGDIAEGYSVSREKKESFPLTVTSAQKNPTAFYLCASSRGSNQPQHFGDGTRLSIL.

This clone came up a few times. The same CDR3 can be traced to other DNA sequences in this sample. CDR3 coding DNA: TGTGCCAGCAGCGCCTCCTCCTACGAGCAGTACTTC. It specifies CASSASSYEQYF. The chain has TRBV2 and TRBJ2-7, with D unclear. The CDR3 runs to 12 residues. The ends were cut back, 6 bases at V and 0 bases at J, with 6 bases in the middle. The germline V gene has CDR1 SNHLY and CDR2 FYNNEI.

The V and J genes are TRBV14 and TRBJ2-1; 14 bases map to TRBD2. This CDR3 spans 17 amino acids. V shed 1 base and J 10 bases; nucleotides not matched to a gene: 9. Germline V lookup: CDR1 SGHDN, CDR2 FVKESK. In DNA, the CDR3 is TGTGCCAGCAGCCAAGGACTAGCGGGAGGGCCCCGGAGGGAGCAGTTCTTC. Protein sequence: CASSQGLAGGPRREQFF.

There are a few counts of this clone. The chain is built from TRBV30 and TRBJ2-7; unclear D gene. CDR1 and CDR2 (germline): GTSNPN, SVGIG (reference sequence). V was pared by 4 bases and J by 0 bases, with 19 bases between. The CDR3 has 16 residues. CDR3 in amino acids: CAWTLKWAASSYEQYF. The DNA for the CDR3 is TGTGCCTGGACATTAAAGTGGGCAGCGAGCTCCTACGAGCAGTACTTC. The full variable domain, rest sourced from reference TRBV30 and TRBJ2-7, is SQTIHQWPATLVQPVGSPLSLECTVEGTSNPNLYWYRQAAGRGLQLLFYSVGIGQISSEVPQNLSASRPQDRQFILSSKKLLLSDSGFYLCAWTLKWAASSYEQYFGPGTRLTVT.

The V and J genes are TRBV29-1 and TRBJ2-7; D unresolved. This CDR3 is built from 11 residues. Germline values: CDR1 SQVTM, CDR2 ANQGSEA. Trimming took off 3 bases at V and 1 base at J, with 4 bases between the two ends. The CDR3 nucleotides read TGCAGCGTTGAGTGGTCCTACGAGCAGTACTTC. It is translated as CSVEWSYEQYF.

With respect to this clone: One end of the junction does not line up with germline, which may come from a read error. This chain joins TRBV30 and TRBJ2-5, with unresolved D. From germline, CDR1 is GTSNPN and CDR2 SVGIG (reference sequence). The CDR3 is made up of 13 amino acids. The chain's CDR3 is CARSRTYQETQYF. DNA for the CDR3: TGTGCCCGGAGCCGGACGTACCAAGAGACCCAGTACTTC.

The chain links TRBV18 to TRBJ2-3; D perhaps matches TRBD2 (6 bases). Germline V lookup: CDR1 KGHSH, CDR2 LQKENI. CDR3 length: 15 amino acids. Trimming cost V 6 bases and J 0 bases, with 13 bases left between them. The CDR3 reads CASSLSGTSTDTQYF. The CDR3 nucleotides read TGTGCCAGCTCGCTTTCCGGGACTAGCACAGATACGCAGTATTTT.

This chain uses TRBV19 with TRBJ1-1, with D unclear. This CDR3 spans 11 amino acids. The V and J ends lost 7 bases and 7 bases respectively, with 10 bases between them. Germline CDR1 and CDR2: LNHDA and SQIVND (reference sequence). This CDR3 is CASILAREAFF. The CDR3 DNA is TGTGCCAGTATTCTCGCCCGTGAAGCTTTCTTT.

This clone has just a few counts. J is TRBJ1-1 and V is TRBV30, with D perhaps matching TRBD1 (6 bases). The V gene's germline CDR1 is GTSNPN and CDR2 SVGIG (reference sequence). V gave up 3 bases and J gave up 3 bases, with 11 bases separating them. The CDR3 sequence is 13 residues long. The DNA for the CDR3 is TGTGCCTGGAGCCGACAGGACGACACTGAAGCTTTCTTT. Encoded protein: CAWSRQDDTEAFF. Full variable domain (remainder filled in from reference TRBV30 and TRBJ1-1): SQTIHQWPATLVQPVGSPLSLECTVEGTSNPNLYWYRQAAGRGLQLLFYSVGIGQISSEVPQNLSASRPQDRQFILSSKKLLLSDSGFYLCAWSRQDDTEAFFGQGTRLTVV.

This clone occurred a few times. The V and J genes are TRBV5-4 and TRBJ1-1; D is unclear. The CDR3 has 13 residues. CDR1 is SGHNT and CDR2 is YYREEE in the germline V gene (reference sequence). Trimming left V 0 bases short and J 8 bases short, with 11 bases between. In nucleotides, the CDR3 is TGTGCCAGCAGCTTGGTAGATAGGCCAGAAGCTTTCTTT. This sequence encodes CASSLVDRPEAFF.

This clone has just a few counts. The chain links TRBV30 to TRBJ1-2; no clear D gene. Trimming cost V 0 bases and J 0 bases, with 5 bases left between them. The CDR3 is made up of 13 amino acids. Germline V gives CDR1 GTSNPN, CDR2 SVGIG (reference sequence). The CDR3 bases are TGTGCCTGGAGTGTGCACTCTAACTATGGCTACACCTTC. Translation gives CAWSVHSNYGYTF.

The rearrangement joins TRBV6-5 to TRBJ1-2; possible D gene TRBD1, 6 bases. The CDR3 is made up of 14 amino acids. The germline V gene has CDR1 MNHEY and CDR2 SVGAGI. The V end lost 5 bases, the J end lost 5 bases, and 15 bases lay between the germline ends. The chain's CDR3 is CASSKQGRIYGYTF. The CDR3 DNA reads as TGTGCCAGCAGTAAACAGGGTCGTATTTATGGCTACACCTTC.

This clone has more than one count but fewer than ten. V gene TRBV7-3 combines with J gene TRBJ2-7; 8 nucleotides align to TRBD1. Trimming removed 5 bases from V and 0 bases from J; junction bases left unmatched: 6. From germline, CDR1 is SGHTA and CDR2 FQGTGA. The CDR3 is made up of 15 amino acids. The CDR3 loop reads CASSNTGGSSYEQYF. The CDR3 DNA is TGTGCCAGCAGCAATACAGGGGGGAGCTCCTACGAGCAGTACTTC.